This is a list of T cell receptor beta chains from one sample in a study of T cell repertoires in cytomegalovirus infection. No antigens are known for them. TCRdb analysed the reads with MiXCR anew, one entry per CDR3 protein. The sample consists of about 100,000 distinct CDR3 sequences, approximately 30% of them appearing once. The specimen was CD8+ T cells from cultured PBMCs, collected from culture after CMV antigen stimulation. Every receptor here comes from a human donor in good health (CMV status not recorded). Some clones in this sample may be carry-over from other donors' samples. Both conserved end residues are part of each CDR3. D genes are given only for firm matches. Part of the rows lack a size; the others show once, few, many or a class for expanded clones.

CDR3aa: CASSIGQGPLEQYF
CDR3nt: TGCGCCAGCAGCATCGGACAGGGGCCCCTCGAGCAGTACTTC
v_gene: TRBV5-1
abundance: -
j_gene: TRBJ2-7
d_gene: TRBD1

CDR3aa: CASSGTLNQPQHF
CDR3nt: TGTGCCAGCAGTGGGACCTTAAATCAGCCCCAGCATTTT
v_gene: TRBV27
abundance: few
j_gene: TRBJ1-5
d_gene: -

CDR3aa: CASSAGTGGEQYF
CDR3nt: TGTGCCAGCAGCGCCGGGACAGGGGGCGAGCAGTACTTC
v_gene: TRBV7-7
abundance: -
j_gene: TRBJ2-7
d_gene: TRBD1

CDR3aa: CASSEWAMSSYNEQFF
CDR3nt: TGTGCCAGTAGTGAGTGGGCGATGAGCTCCTACAATGAGCAGTTCTTC
v_gene: TRBV19
abundance: few
j_gene: TRBJ2-1
d_gene: -

CDR3aa: CASQGQGTDTQYF
CDR3nt: TGTGCCAGCCAGGGACAGGGGACAGATACGCAGTATTTT
v_gene: TRBV12-3/TRBV12-4
abundance: few
j_gene: TRBJ2-3
d_gene: TRBD1

CDR3aa: CAIGQGNEQYF
CDR3nt: TGTGCCATCGGTCAGGGGAACGAGCAGTACTTC
v_gene: TRBV10-3
abundance: few
j_gene: TRBJ2-7
d_gene: -

CDR3aa: CASSLVAGVQETQYF
CDR3nt: TGTGCCAGCAGTTTAGTAGCGGGGGTACAAGAGACCCAGTACTTC
v_gene: TRBV12-3/TRBV12-4
abundance: -
j_gene: TRBJ2-5
d_gene: TRBD2

CDR3aa: CATDPTGAGERYF
CDR3nt: TGTGCCACCGATCCGACCGGGGCGGGTGAGAGGTATTTT
v_gene: TRBV3-1
abundance: -
j_gene: TRBJ2-3
d_gene: -

CDR3aa: CASSLVAGGEQFF
CDR3nt: TGTGCCAGCAGCTTAGTAGCCGGTGGGGAGCAGTTCTTC
v_gene: TRBV7-6
abundance: few
j_gene: TRBJ2-1
d_gene: -

CDR3aa: CASSVRGSGEQYF
CDR3nt: TGTGCCAGCAGTGTGCGGGGCTCGGGCGAGCAGTACTTC
v_gene: TRBV2
abundance: many
j_gene: TRBJ2-7
d_gene: -

CDR3aa: CASTPGGRSYEQYF
CDR3nt: TGTGCCAGTACCCCGGGGGGGAGATCCTACGAGCAGTACTTC
v_gene: TRBV19
abundance: -
j_gene: TRBJ2-7
d_gene: TRBD2

CDR3aa: CASSNIGGSPLHF
CDR3nt: TGTGCCAGCTCAAACATTGGGGGTTCACCCCTCCACTTT
v_gene: TRBV18
abundance: once
j_gene: TRBJ1-6
d_gene: -

CDR3aa: CAISPESSYEQYF
CDR3nt: TGTGCCATCAGCCCTGAATCTTCCTACGAGCAGTACTTC
v_gene: TRBV10-3
abundance: many
j_gene: TRBJ2-7
d_gene: -

CDR3aa: CASSLRRGGLDEQFF
CDR3nt: TGTGCCAGCAGCTTACGGCGGGGGGGCCTCGATGAGCAGTTCTTC
v_gene: TRBV7-9
abundance: -
j_gene: TRBJ2-1
d_gene: TRBD2

CDR3aa: CASSGLQFYEQYF
CDR3nt: TGCGCCAGCAGTGGCCTACAATTCTACGAGCAGTACTTC
v_gene: TRBV10-2
abundance: -
j_gene: TRBJ2-7
d_gene: -

CDR3aa: CASSPRQGGETQYF
CDR3nt: TGTGCCAGCAGCCCTCGACAGGGGGGAGAGACCCAGTACTTC
v_gene: TRBV7-9
abundance: -
j_gene: TRBJ2-5
d_gene: TRBD1

CDR3aa: CASSLVDRTLNYGYTF
CDR3nt: TGTGCCAGCAGCTTAGTGGATAGGACGCTCAACTATGGCTACACCTTC
v_gene: TRBV7-2
abundance: -
j_gene: TRBJ1-2
d_gene: -

CDR3aa: CASSTSVEYPYEQYF
CDR3nt: TGTGCCAGCAGCACCTCGGTAGAGTACCCCTACGAGCAGTACTTC
v_gene: TRBV7-9
abundance: few
j_gene: TRBJ2-7
d_gene: -

CDR3aa: CASSDQGSQETQYF
CDR3nt: TGTGCCAGCAGTGACCAGGGTTCTCAAGAGACCCAGTACTTC
v_gene: TRBV6-1
abundance: many
j_gene: TRBJ2-5
d_gene: -

CDR3aa: CAISGGQGRTEAFF
CDR3nt: TGTGCCATCAGTGGGGGGCAGGGTCGGACTGAAGCTTTCTTT
v_gene: TRBV10-3
abundance: few
j_gene: TRBJ1-1
d_gene: -

CDR3aa: CASSYSAGYSYEQYF
CDR3nt: TGTGCCAGCAGTTACTCGGCAGGGTACTCCTACGAGCAGTACTTC
v_gene: TRBV6-5
abundance: -
j_gene: TRBJ2-7
d_gene: -

CDR3aa: CAISEVSAGGFTGTQYF
CDR3nt: TGTGCCATCAGCGAGGTTTCGGCGGGGGGATTCACAGGTACGCAGTATTTT
v_gene: TRBV10-3
abundance: once
j_gene: TRBJ2-3
d_gene: TRBD2

CDR3aa: CASSPDRYGYTF
CDR3nt: TGTGCCAGCAGCCCAGACCGGTATGGCTACACCTTC
v_gene: TRBV7-6
abundance: few
j_gene: TRBJ1-2
d_gene: -

CDR3aa: CASSSDLKGFVGGMSYEQYF
CDR3nt: TGTGCCAGCAGCTCTGACCTAAAGGGTTTCGTCGGGGGAATGAGCTACGAGCAGTACTTC
v_gene: TRBV11-2
abundance: -
j_gene: TRBJ2-7
d_gene: -

CDR3aa: CASSQDQKQNYGYTF
CDR3nt: TGCGCCAGCAGCCAAGATCAGAAACAGAACTATGGCTACACCTTC
v_gene: TRBV4-1
abundance: -
j_gene: TRBJ1-2
d_gene: -

CDR3aa: CASSALGETYTGELFF
CDR3nt: TGTGCCAGCAGTGCCCTTGGCGAGACCTACACCGGGGAGCTGTTTTTT
v_gene: TRBV6-6
abundance: few
j_gene: TRBJ2-2
d_gene: -

CDR3aa: CASSQDWRDRGYNEQFF
CDR3nt: TGTGCCAGCAGCCAAGATTGGCGGGACAGGGGCTACAATGAGCAGTTCTTC
v_gene: TRBV4-2
abundance: many
j_gene: TRBJ2-1
d_gene: TRBD1

CDR3aa: CASSYGGINEQFF
CDR3nt: TGTGCCAGCAGTTACGGGGGGATCAATGAGCAGTTCTTC
v_gene: TRBV6-6
abundance: many
j_gene: TRBJ2-1
d_gene: -

CDR3aa: CASRPVTGPTQYF
CDR3nt: TGTGCCAGCAGACCGGTAACCGGCCCCACGCAGTATTTT
v_gene: TRBV2
abundance: few
j_gene: TRBJ2-3
d_gene: -

CDR3aa: CASRNRGKGGTDTQYF
CDR3nt: TGTGCCAGCAGAAACCGGGGCAAGGGGGGCACAGATACGCAGTATTTT
v_gene: TRBV7-9
abundance: -
j_gene: TRBJ2-3
d_gene: -

CDR3aa: CASSLYSSDTEAFF
CDR3nt: TGCGCCAGCAGCTTGTACTCGAGCGACACTGAAGCTTTCTTT
v_gene: TRBV5-1
abundance: -
j_gene: TRBJ1-1
d_gene: -

CDR3aa: CASRGEKYEQFF
CDR3nt: TGTGCCAGCAGAGGGGAAAAATATGAGCAGTTCTTC
v_gene: TRBV2
abundance: -
j_gene: TRBJ2-1
d_gene: -

CDR3aa: CASSVGENTEAFF
CDR3nt: TGTGCCAGCAGCGTGGGGGAGAACACTGAAGCTTTCTTT
v_gene: TRBV9
abundance: -
j_gene: TRBJ1-1
d_gene: -

CDR3aa: CASSHLRDRGDTEAFF
CDR3nt: TGTGCCAGCAGCCACCTCCGGGACAGGGGAGACACTGAAGCTTTCTTT
v_gene: TRBV7-6
abundance: -
j_gene: TRBJ1-1
d_gene: TRBD1

CDR3aa: CASSYVQGAWETQYF
CDR3nt: TGTGCCAGCAGCTACGTCCAGGGGGCCTGGGAGACCCAGTACTTC
v_gene: TRBV7-9
abundance: -
j_gene: TRBJ2-5
d_gene: TRBD1

CDR3aa: CASSPATGEGTGYTF
CDR3nt: TGTGCCAGCAGTCCCGCTACGGGGGAAGGGACTGGCTACACCTTC
v_gene: TRBV2
abundance: -
j_gene: TRBJ1-2
d_gene: -

CDR3aa: CASIGEMNTEAFF
CDR3nt: TGTGCCAGCATCGGAGAGATGAACACTGAAGCTTTCTTT
v_gene: TRBV6-5
abundance: -
j_gene: TRBJ1-1
d_gene: -

CDR3aa: CSARIPRGEKLFF
CDR3nt: TGCAGTGCTAGAATTCCCCGGGGGGAAAAACTGTTTTTT
v_gene: TRBV20-1
abundance: many
j_gene: TRBJ1-4
d_gene: -

CDR3aa: CASGLSNDQPQHF
CDR3nt: TGTGCTAGTGGTTTGTCCAACGATCAGCCCCAGCATTTT
v_gene: TRBV12-5
abundance: -
j_gene: TRBJ1-5
d_gene: -

CDR3aa: CASSPGQQSKNTF
CDR3nt: TGTGCCAGCAGTCCAGGACAGCAGAGTAAGAACACCTTC
v_gene: TRBV27
abundance: -
j_gene: TRBJ1-2
d_gene: -

CDR3aa: CASSLFAPRDTEGKLFF
CDR3nt: TGTGCCAGCAGTTTATTTGCTCCCCGGGACACCGAGGGAAAACTGTTTTTT
v_gene: TRBV28
abundance: once
j_gene: TRBJ1-4
d_gene: -

CDR3aa: CAIRALEGEKLFF
CDR3nt: TGTGCCATCAGGGCCTTAGAAGGTGAAAAACTGTTTTTT
v_gene: TRBV10-3
abundance: -
j_gene: TRBJ1-4
d_gene: -

CDR3aa: CASSLEGDTEAFF
CDR3nt: TGTGCCAGCAGTTTAGAGGGGGACACTGAAGCTTTCTTT
v_gene: TRBV12-3/TRBV12-4
abundance: many
j_gene: TRBJ1-1
d_gene: -

CDR3aa: CASSTRSYNEQFF
CDR3nt: TGTGCCAGCAGTACCCGGTCCTACAATGAGCAGTTCTTC
v_gene: TRBV28
abundance: few
j_gene: TRBJ2-1
d_gene: -

CDR3aa: CASSVQETQYF
CDR3nt: TGTGCCAGCAGTGTACAAGAGACCCAGTACTTC
v_gene: TRBV27
abundance: many
j_gene: TRBJ2-5
d_gene: -

CDR3aa: CASSLGQDGPYEQYF
CDR3nt: TGTGCCAGCAGTCTCGGACAGGACGGTCCCTACGAGCAGTACTTC
v_gene: TRBV28
abundance: -
j_gene: TRBJ2-7
d_gene: TRBD1

CDR3aa: CASSELAGGPLEQYF
CDR3nt: TGTGCCAGCAGTGAATTGGCGGGGGGGCCGCTCGAGCAGTACTTC
v_gene: TRBV6-1
abundance: many
j_gene: TRBJ2-7
d_gene: TRBD2

CDR3aa: CASSSPRGLDNEQFF
CDR3nt: TGTGCCAGCAGTTCCCCCAGGGGGCTAGACAATGAGCAGTTCTTC
v_gene: TRBV27
abundance: -
j_gene: TRBJ2-1
d_gene: TRBD1